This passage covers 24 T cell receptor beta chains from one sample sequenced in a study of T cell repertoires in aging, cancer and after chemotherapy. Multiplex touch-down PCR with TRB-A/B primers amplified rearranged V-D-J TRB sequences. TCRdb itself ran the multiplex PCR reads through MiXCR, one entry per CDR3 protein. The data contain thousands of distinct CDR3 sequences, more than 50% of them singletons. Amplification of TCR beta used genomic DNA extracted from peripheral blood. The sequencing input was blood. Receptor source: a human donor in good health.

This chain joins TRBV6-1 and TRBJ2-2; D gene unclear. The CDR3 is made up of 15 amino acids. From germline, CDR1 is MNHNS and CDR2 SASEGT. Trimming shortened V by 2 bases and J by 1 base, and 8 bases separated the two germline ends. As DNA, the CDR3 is TGTGCCAGCAGTGAATTGTCAGGGAACACCGGGGAGCTGTTTTTT. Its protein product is CASSELSGNTGELFF.

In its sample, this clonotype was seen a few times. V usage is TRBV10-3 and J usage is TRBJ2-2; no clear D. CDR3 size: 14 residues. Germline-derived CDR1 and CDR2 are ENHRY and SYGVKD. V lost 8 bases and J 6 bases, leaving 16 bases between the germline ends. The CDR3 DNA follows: TGTGCCATCGGACGGGTGGAGTGGCCCGGGGAGCTGTTTTTT. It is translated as CAIGRVEWPGELFF.

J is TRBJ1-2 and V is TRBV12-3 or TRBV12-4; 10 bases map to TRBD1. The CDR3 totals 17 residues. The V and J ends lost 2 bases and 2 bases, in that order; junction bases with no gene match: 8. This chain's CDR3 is CASSLIGGGQGNYGYTF. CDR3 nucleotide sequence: TGTGCCAGCAGTTTAATCGGCGGGGGACAGGGGAACTATGGCTACACCTTC.

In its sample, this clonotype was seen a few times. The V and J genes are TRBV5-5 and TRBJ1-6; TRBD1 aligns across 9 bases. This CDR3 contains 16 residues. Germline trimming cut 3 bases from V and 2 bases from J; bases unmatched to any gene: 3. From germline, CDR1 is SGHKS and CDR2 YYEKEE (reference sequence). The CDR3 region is CASSSDRGAYNSPLHF. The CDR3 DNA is TGTGCCAGCAGCTCCGACAGGGGGGCCTATAATTCACCCCTCCACTTT.

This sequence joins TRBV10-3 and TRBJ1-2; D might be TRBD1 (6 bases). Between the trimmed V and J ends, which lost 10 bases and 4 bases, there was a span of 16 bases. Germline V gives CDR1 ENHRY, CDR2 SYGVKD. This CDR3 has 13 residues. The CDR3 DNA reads TGTGCCAGCATCGGACAGACCGTCTATGGCTACACCTTC. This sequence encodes CASIGQTVYGYTF.

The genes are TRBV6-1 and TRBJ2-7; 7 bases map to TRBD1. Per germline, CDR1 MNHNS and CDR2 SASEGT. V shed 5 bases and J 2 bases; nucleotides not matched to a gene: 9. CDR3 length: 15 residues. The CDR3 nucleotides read TGTGCCAGCAGTCGAACGCCGACAGGGCCCTACGAGCAGTACTTC. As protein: CASSRTPTGPYEQYF.

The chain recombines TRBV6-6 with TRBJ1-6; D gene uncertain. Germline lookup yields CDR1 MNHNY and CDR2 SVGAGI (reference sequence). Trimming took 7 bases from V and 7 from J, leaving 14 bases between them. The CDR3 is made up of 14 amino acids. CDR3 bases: TGTGCCAGCATTGGGCAGACTGAGAATTCACCCCTCCACTTT. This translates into CASIGQTENSPLHF.

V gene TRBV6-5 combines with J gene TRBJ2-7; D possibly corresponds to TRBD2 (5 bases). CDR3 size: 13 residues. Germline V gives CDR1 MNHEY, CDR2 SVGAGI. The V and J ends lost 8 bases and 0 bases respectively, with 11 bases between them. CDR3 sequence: CASGRGSSYEQYF. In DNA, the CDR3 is TGTGCCAGCGGGAGAGGGAGCTCCTACGAGCAGTACTTC.

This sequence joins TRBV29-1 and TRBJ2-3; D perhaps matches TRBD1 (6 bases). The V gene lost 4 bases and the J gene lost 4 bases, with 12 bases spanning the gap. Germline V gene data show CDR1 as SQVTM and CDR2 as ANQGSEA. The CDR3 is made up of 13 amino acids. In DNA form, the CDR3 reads TGCAGCGTTGGATTAGGGGGATCAGATACGCAGTATTTT. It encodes CSVGLGGSDTQYF.

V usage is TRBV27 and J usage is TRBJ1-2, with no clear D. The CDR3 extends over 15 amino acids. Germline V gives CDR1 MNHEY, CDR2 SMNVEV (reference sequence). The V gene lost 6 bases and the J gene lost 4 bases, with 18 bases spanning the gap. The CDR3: CASSPARNLAYGYTF. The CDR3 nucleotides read TGTGCCAGCAGCCCCGCCCGGAACTTAGCCTATGGCTACACCTTC.

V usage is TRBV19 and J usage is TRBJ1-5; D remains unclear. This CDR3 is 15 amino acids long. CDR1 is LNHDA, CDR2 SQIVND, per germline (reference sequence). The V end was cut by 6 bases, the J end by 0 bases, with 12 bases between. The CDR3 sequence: CASSLGSNSNQPQHF. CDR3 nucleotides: TGTGCCAGTAGCCTGGGGAGCAATAGCAATCAGCCCCAGCATTTT. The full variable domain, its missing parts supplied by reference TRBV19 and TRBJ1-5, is DGGITQSPKYLFRKEGQNVTLSCEQNLNHDAMYWYRQDPGQGLRLIYYSQIVNDFQKGDIAEGYSVSREKKESFPLTVTSAQKNPTAFYLCASSLGSNSNQPQHFGDGTRLSIL.

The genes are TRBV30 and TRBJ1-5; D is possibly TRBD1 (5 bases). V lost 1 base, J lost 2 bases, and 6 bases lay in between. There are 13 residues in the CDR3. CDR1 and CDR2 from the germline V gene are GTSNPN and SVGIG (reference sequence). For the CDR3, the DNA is TGTGCCTGGAGTGGAGGGGGCAATCAGCCCCAGCATTTT. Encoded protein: CAWSGGGNQPQHF.

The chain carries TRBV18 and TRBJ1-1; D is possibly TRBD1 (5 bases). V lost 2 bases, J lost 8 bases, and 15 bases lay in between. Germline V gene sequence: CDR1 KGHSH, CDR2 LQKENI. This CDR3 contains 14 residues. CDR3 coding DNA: TGTGCCAGCTCACCAACGCCAGGTGGGGGGGAAGCTTTCTTT. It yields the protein CASSPTPGGGEAFF.

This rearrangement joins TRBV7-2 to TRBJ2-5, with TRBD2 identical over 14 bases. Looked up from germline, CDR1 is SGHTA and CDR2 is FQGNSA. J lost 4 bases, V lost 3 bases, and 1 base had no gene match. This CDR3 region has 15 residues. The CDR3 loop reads CASSLTSGGGETQYF. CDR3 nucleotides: TGTGCCAGCAGCTTGACTAGCGGGGGGGGAGAGACCCAGTACTTC.

The CDR3 bases are TGCAGCGTTGCCCGGGGATCGAACACTGAAGCTTTCTTT. This gives the protein CSVARGSNTEAFF. The chain joins TRBV29-1 to TRBJ1-1; the D is unclear. CDR1 SQVTM and CDR2 ANQGSEA come from the germline V gene. V dropped 4 bases and J dropped 1 base, with 10 bases sitting between them. This CDR3 is built from 13 residues.

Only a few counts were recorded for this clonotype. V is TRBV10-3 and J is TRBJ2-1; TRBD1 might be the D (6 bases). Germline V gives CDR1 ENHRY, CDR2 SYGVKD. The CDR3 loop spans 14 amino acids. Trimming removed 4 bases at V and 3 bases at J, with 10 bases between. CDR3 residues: CAISGTEYYNEQFF. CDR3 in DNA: TGTGCCATCAGTGGGACAGAGTACTACAATGAGCAGTTCTTC.

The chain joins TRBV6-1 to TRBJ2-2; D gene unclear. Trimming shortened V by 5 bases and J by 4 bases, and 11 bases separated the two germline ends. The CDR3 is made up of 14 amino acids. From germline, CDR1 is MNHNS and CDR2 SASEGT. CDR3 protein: CASSQISSTGELFF. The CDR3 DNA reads TGTGCCAGCAGTCAAATCTCGAGCACCGGGGAGCTGTTTTTT.

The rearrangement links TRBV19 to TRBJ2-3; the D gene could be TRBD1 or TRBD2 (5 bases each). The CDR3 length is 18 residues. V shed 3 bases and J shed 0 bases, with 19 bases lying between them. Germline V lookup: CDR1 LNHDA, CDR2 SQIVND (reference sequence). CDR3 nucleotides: TGTGCCAGTAGTATCGACAGCGGACTCCCCACTAGCACAGATACGCAGTATTTT. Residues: CASSIDSGLPTSTDTQYF.

The CDR3 is CASYGTGNYGYTF. The CDR3 DNA sequence: TGTGCCAGTTATGGGACAGGGAACTATGGCTACACCTTC. The chain couples TRBV19 to TRBJ1-2; 9 bases map to TRBD1. CDR1 is LNHDA and CDR2 is SQIVND in the germline V gene (reference sequence). Germline trimming cut 8 bases from V and 2 bases from J; bases unmatched to any gene: 3. The CDR3 runs 13 residues. Full variable domain (outside the CDR3, taken from reference TRBV19 and TRBJ1-2): DGGITQSPKYLFRKEGQNVTLSCEQNLNHDAMYWYRQDPGQGLRLIYYSQIVNDFQKGDIAEGYSVSREKKESFPLTVTSAQKNPTAFYLCASYGTGNYGYTFGSGTRLTVV.

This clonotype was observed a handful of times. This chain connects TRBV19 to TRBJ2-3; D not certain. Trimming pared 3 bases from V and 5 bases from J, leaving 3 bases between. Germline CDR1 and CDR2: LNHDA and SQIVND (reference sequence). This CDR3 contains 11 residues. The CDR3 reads CASSMRDTQYF. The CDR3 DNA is TGTGCCAGTAGTATGAGAGATACGCAGTATTTT.

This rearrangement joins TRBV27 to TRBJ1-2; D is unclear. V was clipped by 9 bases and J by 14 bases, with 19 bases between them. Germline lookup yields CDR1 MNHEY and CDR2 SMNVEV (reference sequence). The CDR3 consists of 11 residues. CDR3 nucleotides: TGTGCCAGGGGGTGGGCACTATACGGGACCTTC. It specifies CARGWALYGTF.

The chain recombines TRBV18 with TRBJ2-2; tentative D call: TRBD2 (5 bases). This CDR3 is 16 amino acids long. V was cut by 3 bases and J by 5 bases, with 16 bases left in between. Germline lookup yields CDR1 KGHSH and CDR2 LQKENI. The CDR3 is CASSPAQDFMTGELFF. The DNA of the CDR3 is TGTGCCAGCTCACCGGCGCAGGACTTTATGACCGGGGAGCTGTTTTTT.

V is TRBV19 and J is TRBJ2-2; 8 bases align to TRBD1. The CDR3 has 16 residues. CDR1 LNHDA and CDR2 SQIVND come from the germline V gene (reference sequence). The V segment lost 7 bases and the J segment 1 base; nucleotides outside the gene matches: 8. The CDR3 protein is CASTTTGQGNTGELFF. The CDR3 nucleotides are TGTGCCAGTACGACAACCGGACAGGGGAACACCGGGGAGCTGTTTTTT. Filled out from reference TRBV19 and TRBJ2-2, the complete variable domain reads DGGITQSPKYLFRKEGQNVTLSCEQNLNHDAMYWYRQDPGQGLRLIYYSQIVNDFQKGDIAEGYSVSREKKESFPLTVTSAQKNPTAFYLCASTTTGQGNTGELFFGEGSRLTVL.

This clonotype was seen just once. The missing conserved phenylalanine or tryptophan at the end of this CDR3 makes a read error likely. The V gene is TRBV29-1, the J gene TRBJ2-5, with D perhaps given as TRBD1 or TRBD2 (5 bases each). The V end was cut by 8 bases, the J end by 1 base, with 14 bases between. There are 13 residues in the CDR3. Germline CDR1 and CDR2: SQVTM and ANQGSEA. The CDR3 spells CSMGRTSQETQYL. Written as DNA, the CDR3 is TGCAGCATGGGACGGACTTCCCAAGAGACCCAGTACTTG.